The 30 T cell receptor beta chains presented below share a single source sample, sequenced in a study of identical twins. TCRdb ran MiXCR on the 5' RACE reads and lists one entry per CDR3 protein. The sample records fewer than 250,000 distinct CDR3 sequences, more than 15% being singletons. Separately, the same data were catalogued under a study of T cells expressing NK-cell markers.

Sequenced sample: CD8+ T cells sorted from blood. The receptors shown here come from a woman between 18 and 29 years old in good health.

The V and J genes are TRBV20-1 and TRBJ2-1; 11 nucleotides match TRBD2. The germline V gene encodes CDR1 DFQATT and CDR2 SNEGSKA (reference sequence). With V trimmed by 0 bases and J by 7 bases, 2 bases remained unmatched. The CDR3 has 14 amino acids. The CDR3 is CSAREGTSGNEQFF. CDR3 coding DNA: TGCAGTGCTAGAGAGGGGACTAGCGGAAATGAGCAGTTCTTC.

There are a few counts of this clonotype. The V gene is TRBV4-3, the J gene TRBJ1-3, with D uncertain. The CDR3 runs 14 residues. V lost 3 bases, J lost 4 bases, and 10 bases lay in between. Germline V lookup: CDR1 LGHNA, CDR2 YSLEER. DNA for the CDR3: TGCGCCAGCAGCCAGTACGGAGGCGGAAACACCATATATTTT. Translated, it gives CASSQYGGGNTIYF.

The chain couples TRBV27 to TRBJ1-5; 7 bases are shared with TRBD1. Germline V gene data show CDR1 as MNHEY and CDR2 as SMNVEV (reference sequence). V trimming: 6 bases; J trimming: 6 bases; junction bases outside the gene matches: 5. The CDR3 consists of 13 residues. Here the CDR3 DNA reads TGTGCCAGCAGACCCACAGGGGCTCAGCCCCAGCATTTT. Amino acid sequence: CASRPTGAQPQHF.

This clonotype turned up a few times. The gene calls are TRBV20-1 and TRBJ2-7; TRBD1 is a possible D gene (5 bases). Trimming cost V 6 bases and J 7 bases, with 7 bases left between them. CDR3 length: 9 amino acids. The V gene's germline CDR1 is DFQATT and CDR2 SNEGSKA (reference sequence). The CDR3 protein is CSAGLEQYF. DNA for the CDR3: TGCAGTGCGGGGCTAGAGCAGTACTTC.

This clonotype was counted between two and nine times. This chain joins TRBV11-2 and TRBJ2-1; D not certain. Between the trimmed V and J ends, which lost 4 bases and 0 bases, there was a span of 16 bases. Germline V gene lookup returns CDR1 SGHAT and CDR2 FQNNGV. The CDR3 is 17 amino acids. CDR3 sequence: CASSYRSRSLSYNEQFF. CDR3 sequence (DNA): TGTGCCAGCAGCTATCGATCTCGGAGCCTCTCCTACAATGAGCAGTTCTTC. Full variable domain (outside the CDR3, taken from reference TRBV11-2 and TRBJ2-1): EAGVAQSPRYKIIEKRQSVAFWCNPISGHATLYWYQQILGQGPKLLIQFQNNGVVDDSQLPKDRFSAERLKGVDSTLKIQPAKLEDSAVYLCASSYRSRSLSYNEQFFGPGTRLTVL.

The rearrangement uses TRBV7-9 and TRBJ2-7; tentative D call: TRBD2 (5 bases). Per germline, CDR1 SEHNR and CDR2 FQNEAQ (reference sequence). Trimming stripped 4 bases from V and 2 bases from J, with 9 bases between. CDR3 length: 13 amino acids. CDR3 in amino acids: CASSSPRAYEQYF. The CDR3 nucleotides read TGTGCCAGCAGCTCCCCGAGGGCCTACGAGCAGTACTTC.

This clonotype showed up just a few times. In nucleotides, the CDR3 is TGCGCCAGCAGCCAAGAGTTAGCGGGAGCCACAGATACGCAGTATTTT. This translates into CASSQELAGATDTQYF. J is TRBJ2-3 and V is TRBV4-1; 9 positions agree with TRBD2. From germline, CDR1 is MGHRA and CDR2 YSYEKL. With V trimmed by 0 bases and J by 2 bases, 3 bases remained unmatched. The CDR3 extends over 16 amino acids.

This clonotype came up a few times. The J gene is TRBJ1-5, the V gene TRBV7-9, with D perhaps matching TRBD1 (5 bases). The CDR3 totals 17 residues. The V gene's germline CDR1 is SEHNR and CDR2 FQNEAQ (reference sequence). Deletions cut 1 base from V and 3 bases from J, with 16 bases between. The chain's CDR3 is CASSLGGVRGNNQPQHF. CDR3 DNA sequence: TGTGCCAGCAGCTTAGGGGGAGTAAGGGGCAACAATCAGCCCCAGCATTTT.

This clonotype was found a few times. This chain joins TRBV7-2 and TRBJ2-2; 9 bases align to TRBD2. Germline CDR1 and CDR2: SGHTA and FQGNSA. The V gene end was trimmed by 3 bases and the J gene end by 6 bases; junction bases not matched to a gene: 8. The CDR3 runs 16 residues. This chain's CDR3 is CASSFTGGGAPGELFF. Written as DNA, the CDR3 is TGTGCCAGCAGCTTTACCGGCGGGGGGGCCCCCGGGGAGCTGTTTTTT.

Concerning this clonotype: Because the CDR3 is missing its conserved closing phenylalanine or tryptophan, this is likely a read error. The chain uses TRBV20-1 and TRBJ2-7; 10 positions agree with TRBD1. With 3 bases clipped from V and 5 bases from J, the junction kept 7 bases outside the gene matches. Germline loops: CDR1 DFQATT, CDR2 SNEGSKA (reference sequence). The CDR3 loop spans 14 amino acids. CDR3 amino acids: CSARSRTGGHEQYL. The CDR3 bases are TGCAGTGCTAGGAGTAGGACAGGGGGTCACGAGCAGTACCTC.

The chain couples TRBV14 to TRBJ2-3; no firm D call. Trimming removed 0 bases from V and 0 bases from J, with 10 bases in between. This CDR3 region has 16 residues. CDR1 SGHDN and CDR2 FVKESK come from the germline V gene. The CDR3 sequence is CASSQEGYRSTDTQYF. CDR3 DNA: TGTGCCAGCAGCCAAGAGGGGTACAGAAGCACAGATACGCAGTATTTT.

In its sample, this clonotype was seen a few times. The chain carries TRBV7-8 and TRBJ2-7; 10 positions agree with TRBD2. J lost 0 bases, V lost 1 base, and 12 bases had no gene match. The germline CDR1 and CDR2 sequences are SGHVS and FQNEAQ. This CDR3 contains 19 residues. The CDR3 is CASSLGSGAGGLSSYEQYF. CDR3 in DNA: TGTGCCAGCAGCTTAGGAAGTGGAGCGGGAGGGTTAAGCTCCTACGAGCAGTACTTC. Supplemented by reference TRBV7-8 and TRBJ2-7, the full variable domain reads GAGVSQSPRYKVAKRGQDVALRCDPISGHVSLFWYQQALGQGPEFLTYFQNEAQLDKSGLPSDRFFAERPEGSVSTLKIQRTQQEDSAVYLCASSLGSGAGGLSSYEQYFGPGTRLTVT.

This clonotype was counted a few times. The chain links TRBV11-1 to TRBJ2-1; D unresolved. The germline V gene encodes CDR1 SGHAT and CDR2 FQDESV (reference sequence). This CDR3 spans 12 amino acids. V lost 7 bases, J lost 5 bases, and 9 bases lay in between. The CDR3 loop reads CASTQIDNEQFF. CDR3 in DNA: TGTGCCAGCACCCAGATCGACAATGAGCAGTTCTTC. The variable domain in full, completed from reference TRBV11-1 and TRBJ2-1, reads EAEVAQSPRYKITEKSQAVAFWCDPISGHATLYWYRQILGQGPELLVQFQDESVVDDSQLPKDRFSAERLKGVDSTLKIQPAELGDSAMYLCASTQIDNEQFFGPGTRLTVL.

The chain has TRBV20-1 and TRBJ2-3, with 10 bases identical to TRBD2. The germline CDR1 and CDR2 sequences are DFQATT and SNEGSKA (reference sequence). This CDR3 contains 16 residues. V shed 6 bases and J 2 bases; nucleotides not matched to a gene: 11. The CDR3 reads CSAGILLAGNTDTQYF. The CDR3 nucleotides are TGCAGTGCCGGAATATTACTAGCGGGGAACACAGATACGCAGTATTTT.

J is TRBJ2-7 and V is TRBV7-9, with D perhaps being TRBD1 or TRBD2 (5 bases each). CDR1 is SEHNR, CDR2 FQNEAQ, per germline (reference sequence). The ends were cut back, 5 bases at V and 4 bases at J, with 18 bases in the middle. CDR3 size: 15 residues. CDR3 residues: CASSPGARGLYEQYF. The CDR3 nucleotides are TGTGCCAGCAGCCCCGGGGCTAGGGGTTTGTACGAGCAGTACTTC.

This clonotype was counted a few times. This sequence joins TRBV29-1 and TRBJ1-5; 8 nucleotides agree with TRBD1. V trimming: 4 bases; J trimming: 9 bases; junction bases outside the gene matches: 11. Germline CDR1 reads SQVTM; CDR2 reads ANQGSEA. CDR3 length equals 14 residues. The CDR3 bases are TGCAGCGTTGTGGTAGGACAGGGAGTAGGGCCCCAGCATTTT. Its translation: CSVVVGQGVGPQHF.

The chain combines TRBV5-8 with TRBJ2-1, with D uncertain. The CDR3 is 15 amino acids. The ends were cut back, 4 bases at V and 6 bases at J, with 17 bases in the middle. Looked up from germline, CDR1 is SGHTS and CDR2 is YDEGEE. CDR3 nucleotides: TGTGCCAGCAGCCCCGAGATTGGGCTACGCAATGAGCAGTTCTTC. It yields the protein CASSPEIGLRNEQFF.

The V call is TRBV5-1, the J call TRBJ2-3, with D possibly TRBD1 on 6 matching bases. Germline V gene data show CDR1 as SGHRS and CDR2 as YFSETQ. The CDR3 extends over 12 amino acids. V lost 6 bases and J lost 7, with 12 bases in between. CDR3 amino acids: CASTDRMNTQYF. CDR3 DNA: TGCGCCAGCACCGACAGGATGAATACGCAGTATTTT.

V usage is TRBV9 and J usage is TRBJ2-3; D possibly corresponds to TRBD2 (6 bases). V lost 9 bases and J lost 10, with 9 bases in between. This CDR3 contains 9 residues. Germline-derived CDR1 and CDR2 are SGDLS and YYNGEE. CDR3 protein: CATGDPQYF. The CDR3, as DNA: TGTGCCACGGGAGACCCGCAGTATTTT.

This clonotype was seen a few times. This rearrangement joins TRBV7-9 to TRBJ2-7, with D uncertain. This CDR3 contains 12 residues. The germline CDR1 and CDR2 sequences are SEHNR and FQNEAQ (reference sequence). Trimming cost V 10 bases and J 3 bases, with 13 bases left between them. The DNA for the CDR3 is TGTGCCACCCGGAAAGGGAACTACGAGCAGTACTTC. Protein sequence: CATRKGNYEQYF.

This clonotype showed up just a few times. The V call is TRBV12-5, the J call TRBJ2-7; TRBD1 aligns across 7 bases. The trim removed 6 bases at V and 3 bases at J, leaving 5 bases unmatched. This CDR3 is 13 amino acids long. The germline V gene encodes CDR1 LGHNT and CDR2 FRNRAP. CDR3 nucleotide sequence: TGTGCTAGTGGGGGGACAGAAAACTACGAGCAGTACTTC. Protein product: CASGGTENYEQYF. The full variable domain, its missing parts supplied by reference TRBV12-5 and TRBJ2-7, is DARVTQTPRHKVTEMGQEVTMRCQPILGHNTVFWYRQTMMQGLELLAYFRNRAPLDDSGMPKDRFSAEMPDATLATLKIQPSEPRDSAVYFCASGGTENYEQYFGPGTRLTVT.

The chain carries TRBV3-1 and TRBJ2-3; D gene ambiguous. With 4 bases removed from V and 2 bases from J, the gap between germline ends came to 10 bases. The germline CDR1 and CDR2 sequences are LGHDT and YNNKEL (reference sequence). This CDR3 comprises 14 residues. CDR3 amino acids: CASSPSSDTDTQYF. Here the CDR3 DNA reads TGTGCCAGCAGCCCATCCAGCGACACAGATACGCAGTATTTT.

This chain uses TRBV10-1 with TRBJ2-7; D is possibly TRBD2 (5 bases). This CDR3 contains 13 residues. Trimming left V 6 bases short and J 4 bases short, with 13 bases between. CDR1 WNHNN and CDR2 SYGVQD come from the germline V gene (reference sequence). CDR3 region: CASSPGPGYEQYF. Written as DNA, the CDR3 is TGCGCCAGCAGCCCCGGTCCGGGGTACGAGCAGTACTTC.

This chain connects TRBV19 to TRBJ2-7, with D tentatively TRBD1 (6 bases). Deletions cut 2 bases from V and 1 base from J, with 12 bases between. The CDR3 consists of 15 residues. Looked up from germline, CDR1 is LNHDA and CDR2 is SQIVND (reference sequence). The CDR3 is CASSISFRGSYEQYF. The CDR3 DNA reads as TGTGCCAGTAGTATAAGTTTCAGGGGTTCCTACGAGCAGTACTTC.

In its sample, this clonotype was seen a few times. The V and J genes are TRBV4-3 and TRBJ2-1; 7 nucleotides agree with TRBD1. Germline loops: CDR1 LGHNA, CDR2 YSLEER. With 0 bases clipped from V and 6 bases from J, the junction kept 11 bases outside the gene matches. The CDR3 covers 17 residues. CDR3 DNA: TGCGCCAGCAGCCAAGATTCAGGGGGACCTCCTGGCAATGAGCAGTTCTTC. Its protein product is CASSQDSGGPPGNEQFF.

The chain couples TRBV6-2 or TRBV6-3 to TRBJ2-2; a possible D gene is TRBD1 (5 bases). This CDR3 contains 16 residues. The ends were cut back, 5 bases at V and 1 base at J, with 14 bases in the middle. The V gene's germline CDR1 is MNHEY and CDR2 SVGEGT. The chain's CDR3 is CASSPETALNTGELFF. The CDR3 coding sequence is TGTGCCAGCAGTCCCGAGACAGCCTTGAACACCGGGGAGCTGTTTTTT.

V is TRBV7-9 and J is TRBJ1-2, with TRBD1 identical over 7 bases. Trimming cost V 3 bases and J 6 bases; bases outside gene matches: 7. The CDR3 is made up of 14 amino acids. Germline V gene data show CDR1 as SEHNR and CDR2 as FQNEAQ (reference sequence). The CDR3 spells CASSFDRAADGYTF. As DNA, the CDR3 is TGTGCCAGCAGCTTCGACAGGGCGGCGGATGGCTACACCTTC. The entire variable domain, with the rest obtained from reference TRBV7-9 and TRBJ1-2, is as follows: DTGVSQNPRHKITKRGQNVTFRCDPISEHNRLYWYRQTLGQGPEFLTYFQNEAQLEKSRLLSDRFSAERPKGSFSTLEIQRTEQGDSAMYLCASSFDRAADGYTFGSGTRLTVV.

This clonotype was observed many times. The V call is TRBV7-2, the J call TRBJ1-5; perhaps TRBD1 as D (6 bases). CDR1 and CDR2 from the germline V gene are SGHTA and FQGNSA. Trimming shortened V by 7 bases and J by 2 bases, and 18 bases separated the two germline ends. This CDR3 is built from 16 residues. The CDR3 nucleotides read TGTGCCAGCAACATCCCCGGGGGGCTCCGCAATCAGCCCCAGCATTTT. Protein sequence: CASNIPGGLRNQPQHF.

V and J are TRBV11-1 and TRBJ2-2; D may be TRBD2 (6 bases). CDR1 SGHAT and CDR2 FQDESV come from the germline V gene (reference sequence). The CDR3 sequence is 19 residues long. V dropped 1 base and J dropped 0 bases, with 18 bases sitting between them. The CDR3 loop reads CASSLGSKGLAPNTGELFF. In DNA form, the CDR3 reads TGTGCCAGCAGCTTAGGGTCCAAGGGTCTAGCGCCGAACACCGGGGAGCTGTTTTTT.

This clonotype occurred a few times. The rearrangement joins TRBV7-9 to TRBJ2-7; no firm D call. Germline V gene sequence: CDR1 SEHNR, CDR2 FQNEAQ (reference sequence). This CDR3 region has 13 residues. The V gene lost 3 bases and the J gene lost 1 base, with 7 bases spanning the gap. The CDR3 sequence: CASSFTYSYEQYF. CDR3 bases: TGTGCCAGCAGCTTTACGTATTCCTACGAGCAGTACTTC.